Each of the 14 T cell receptor beta chains below was sequenced from the same sample in a study of CD8+ T cells in alopecia areata. Treatment indicated: oral pan-JAK inhibitor, 5-10 mg twice daily. Reverse transcribed after extraction, RNA yielded cDNA as the sequencing template. TCRdb's table, derived via immunoSEQ multiplex PCR, lists solely in-frame clones and lacks some. The sample carries approximately 200,000 clones, more than 55% recorded once. Material: CD4+ T cells sorted from blood, obtained at week 4, from a patient treated with tofacitinib. The receptors stem from a human donor with alopecia areata.

The J gene is TRBJ1-2, the V gene TRBV25-1, with D perhaps TRBD1 (5 bases). The CDR3 extends over 13 amino acids. V lost 4 bases, J lost 8 bases, and 14 bases lay in between. Germline V gene lookup returns CDR1 MGHDK and CDR2 SYGVNS. The CDR3 spells CASSAWGSGGYTF. The CDR3 bases are TGTGCCAGCAGTGCGTGGGGGTCGGGCGGCTACACCTTC.

This clone has just one count. The chain joins TRBV29-1 to TRBJ1-1; TRBD1 matches at 7 bases. CDR3 length: 14 residues. Losses at the gene ends were 7 bases for V and 2 bases for J; bases not matched to a gene: 10. From germline, CDR1 is SQVTM and CDR2 ANQGSEA. The CDR3 sequence is CSALQGGFNTEAFF. Here the CDR3 DNA reads TGCAGCGCCCTTCAGGGGGGCTTCAACACTGAAGCTTTCTTT.

The V gene is TRBV28, the J gene TRBJ2-7; maybe TRBD1 (6 bases). This CDR3 comprises 16 residues. CDR1 and CDR2 from the germline V gene are MDHEN and SYDVKM. V was trimmed by 2 bases and J by 1 base, leaving 15 bases between them. In nucleotides, the CDR3 is TGTGCCAGCAGTTTACCCCTTTGGCAGGGGTCCTACGAGCAGTACTTC. This encodes CASSLPLWQGSYEQYF. Variable domain in full (rest from reference TRBV28 and TRBJ2-7): DVKVTQSSRYLVKRTGEKVFLECVQDMDHENMFWYRQDPGLGLRLIYFSYDVKMKEKGDIPEGYSVSREKKERFSLILESASTNQTSMYLCASSLPLWQGSYEQYFGPGTRLTVT.

The V and J genes are TRBV6-5 and TRBJ1-4, with D possibly matching TRBD1 (5 bases). Trimming left V 7 bases short and J 5 bases short, with 11 bases between. The CDR3 loop spans 13 amino acids. Germline assignment: CDR1 MNHEY and CDR2 SVGAGI. This CDR3 is CASTRDQNEKLFF. The CDR3 coding sequence is TGTGCCAGCACGAGGGACCAAAATGAAAAACTGTTTTTT.

This chain connects TRBV7-3 to TRBJ2-3; D is undetermined. The V and J ends lost 5 bases and 2 bases respectively, with 11 bases between them. CDR3 length: 14 amino acids. Germline values: CDR1 SGHTA, CDR2 FQGTGA. The CDR3 nucleotides read TGTGCCAGCAGCGGGTTGGGGTACACAGATACGCAGTATTTT. Amino acid sequence: CASSGLGYTDTQYF.

The chain links TRBV29-1 to TRBJ1-3; 9 bases align to TRBD1. The germline CDR1 and CDR2 sequences are SQVTM and ANQGSEA. This CDR3 region has 14 residues. The J segment lost 3 bases and the V segment lost 6 bases, leaving 6 bases of the junction unmatched. The CDR3 sequence is CSVLGTGIGNTIYF. CDR3 sequence (DNA): TGCAGCGTCTTGGGGACAGGGATTGGAAACACCATATATTTT. Full variable domain (remainder filled in from reference TRBV29-1 and TRBJ1-3): SAVISQKPSRDICQRGTSLTIQCQVDSQVTMMFWYRQQPGQSLTLIATANQGSEATYESGFVIDKFPISRPNLTFSTLTVSNMSPEDSSIYLCSVLGTGIGNTIYFGEGSWLTVV.

This clone was seen a handful of times. The chain joins TRBV5-6 to TRBJ2-2; D tentatively reads TRBD1 or TRBD2 (5 bases each). The germline gives CDR1 SGHDT, CDR2 YYEEEE. Trimming shortened V by 4 bases and J by 5 bases, and 15 bases separated the two germline ends. The CDR3 has 15 residues. CDR3 loop: CASSRDRGLTGELFF. CDR3 nucleotides: TGTGCCAGCAGCCGTGACAGAGGGCTTACCGGGGAGCTGTTTTTT.

The J gene is TRBJ2-7, the V gene TRBV29-1; D ambiguous. CDR3 length equals 11 residues. Germline V gives CDR1 SQVTM, CDR2 ANQGSEA. The V end was cut by 4 bases, the J end by 3 bases, with 7 bases between. Written as DNA, the CDR3 is TGCAGCGTTGCGACATACTACGAGCAGTACTTC. This translates into CSVATYYEQYF.

The chain links TRBV11-2 to TRBJ1-2, with D perhaps matching TRBD1 (5 bases). CDR1 SGHAT and CDR2 FQNNGV come from the germline V gene. Trimming stripped 0 bases from V and 4 bases from J, with 12 bases between. The CDR3 contains 15 residues. The CDR3 sequence: CASSLDHDSPYGYTF. The CDR3 bases are TGTGCCAGCAGCTTAGATCACGACAGCCCCTATGGCTACACCTTC.

The rearrangement joins TRBV7-2 to TRBJ1-5; D uncertain. The V gene lost 1 base and the J gene lost 5 bases, with 3 bases spanning the gap. Germline V gene lookup returns CDR1 SGHTA and CDR2 FQGNSA. The CDR3 extends over 12 amino acids. The CDR3 bases are TGTGCCAGCAGCTTAGAGGATCAGCCCCAGCATTTT. Amino acid sequence: CASSLEDQPQHF.

The chain carries TRBV7-9 and TRBJ1-1, with 7 bases matching TRBD1. Germline CDR1 and CDR2: SEHNR and FQNEAQ (reference sequence). The J segment lost 0 bases and the V segment lost 5 bases, leaving 6 bases of the junction unmatched. The CDR3 is made up of 15 amino acids. CDR3 sequence (DNA): TGTGCCAGCAGCCACTACAGGGGCATGAACACTGAAGCTTTCTTT. Translated, it gives CASSHYRGMNTEAFF. Full variable domain (missing parts from reference TRBV7-9 and TRBJ1-1): DTGVSQNPRHKITKRGQNVTFRCDPISEHNRLYWYRQTLGQGPEFLTYFQNEAQLEKSRLLSDRFSAERPKGSFSTLEIQRTEQGDSAMYLCASSHYRGMNTEAFFGQGTRLTVV.

There are many counts of this clone. A junction boundary mismatches the germline segment, possibly from a read error. J is TRBJ2-1 and V is TRBV7-9; 9 positions match TRBD2. CDR3 length equals 14 residues. The germline V gene has CDR1 SEHNR and CDR2 FQNEAQ (reference sequence). The CDR3 loop reads CASSIAGAYNEQFF. The CDR3, as DNA: TGTGCCAGCAGCATAGCGGGGGCTTACAATGAGCAGTTCTTC.

CDR3 nucleotide sequence: TGTGCCAGCTCACCAAGCCAGAGGTCCCACGAGCAGTACTTC. It yields the protein CASSPSQRSHEQYF. The chain employs TRBV18 and TRBJ2-7; no clear D gene. Looked up from germline, CDR1 is KGHSH and CDR2 is LQKENI. The germline V and J ends were trimmed by 2 bases and 5 bases, with 13 bases remaining between them. This CDR3 region has 14 residues. The full variable domain, rest sourced from reference TRBV18 and TRBJ2-7, is NAGVMQNPRHLVRRRGQEARLRCSPMKGHSHVYWYRQLPEEGLKFMVYLQKENIIDESGMPKERFSAEFPKEGPSILRIQQVVRGDSAAYFCASSPSQRSHEQYFGPGTRLTVT.

In DNA form, the CDR3 reads TGTGCCAGCAGTGACACGGGGTCAGGGATTGAAGCTTTCTTT. It specifies CASSDTGSGIEAFF. The rearrangement links TRBV6-5 to TRBJ1-1, with a tentative D call TRBD1 (5 bases). Germline assignment: CDR1 MNHEY and CDR2 SVGAGI. The CDR3 runs 14 residues. Trimming shortened V by 5 bases and J by 7 bases, and 17 bases separated the two germline ends.